The 21 T cell receptor beta chains below were found in one sample sequenced in a study of blood T cell repertoires in COVID-19. TCRdb's copy holds only in-frame clones and misses some; the assay was immunoSEQ multiplex PCR. The sample contains 300,000 to 400,000 clones, about nine tenths of which appear only once. Sequencing used peripheral blood. These receptors were obtained from a man between 50 and 59 years old with active or convalescent COVID-19.

The chain recombines TRBV18 with TRBJ2-1; 7 bases map to TRBD1. V shed 6 bases, J shed 10 bases, and the junction held 12 bases outside the gene matches. The CDR3 loop spans 14 amino acids. Germline V gene data show CDR1 as KGHSH and CDR2 as LQKENI. The CDR3 DNA reads as TGTGCCAGCTCTCCAGGGACAGCTACAATAGAGCAGTTCTTC. This codes for CASSPGTATIEQFF.

V gene TRBV11-3 combines with J gene TRBJ1-5, with 7 nucleotides matching TRBD1. Germline loops: CDR1 SGHNT, CDR2 YENEEA. The CDR3 has 15 amino acids. After removal of 5 bases from V and 3 bases from J, the junction contained 7 bases not matched to a gene. The DNA of the CDR3 is TGTGCCAGCAGCCCCCGACAGGGCCCCAATCAGCCCCAGCATTTT. Residues: CASSPRQGPNQPQHF.

The chain recombines TRBV4-1 with TRBJ2-6; possible D gene TRBD1, 5 bases. The ends were cut back, 0 bases at V and 4 bases at J, with 7 bases in the middle. Germline loops: CDR1 MGHRA, CDR2 YSYEKL. This CDR3 contains 15 residues. The DNA for the CDR3 is TGCGCCAGCAGCCAAGATCAGGGAGGGGCCAACGTCCTGACTTTC. Residues: CASSQDQGGANVLTF.

J is TRBJ2-7 and V is TRBV2; 9 bases match TRBD1. The CDR3 length is 14 residues. Germline V gene lookup returns CDR1 SNHLY and CDR2 FYNNEI. The V and J ends lost 6 bases and 6 bases, in that order; junction bases with no gene match: 9. CDR3 sequence (DNA): TGTGCCAGCAGCGGACCGGGACAGGGCCCCGAGCAGTACTTC. This encodes CASSGPGQGPEQYF. The full variable domain, completed using reference TRBV2 and TRBJ2-7, is EPEVTQTPSHQVTQMGQEVILRCVPISNHLYFYWYRQILGQKVEFLVSFYNNEISEKSEIFDDQFSVERPDGSNFTLKIRSTKLEDSAMYFCASSGPGQGPEQYFGPGTRLTVT.

V gene TRBV28 combines with J gene TRBJ2-7; 12 positions match TRBD1. CDR3 length equals 15 residues. V was clipped by 4 bases and J by 6 bases; unmatched bases: 7. Germline loops: CDR1 MDHEN, CDR2 SYDVKM. The chain's CDR3 is CASSSPGQGALEQYF. Here the CDR3 DNA reads TGTGCCAGCAGTTCCCCGGGACAGGGGGCGCTCGAGCAGTACTTC.

This rearrangement joins TRBV7-2 to TRBJ1-5, with a possible D match to TRBD1 (5 bases). The CDR3 length is 14 residues. Germline CDR1 is SGHTA and CDR2 is FQGNSA. Trimming pared 4 bases from V and 9 bases from J, leaving 16 bases between. The CDR3 DNA sequence: TGTGCCAGCAGCTCGGGGGGGTTAAGTCCGCCCCAGCATTTT. This codes for CASSSGGLSPPQHF.

The chain uses TRBV9 and TRBJ1-2; 8 positions match TRBD1. Germline trimming cut 0 bases from V and 0 bases from J; bases unmatched to any gene: 4. The CDR3 loop spans 16 amino acids. Germline V gene data show CDR1 as SGDLS and CDR2 as YYNGEE. CDR3 loop: CASSVARDRTNYGYTF. The CDR3 region has the DNA TGTGCCAGCAGCGTAGCTCGGGACAGGACTAACTATGGCTACACCTTC.

The chain combines TRBV5-7 with TRBJ1-1, with TRBD1 as a possible D gene (5 bases). TRBV5-7 is designated an ORF whose function remains uncertain. The CDR3 spans 18 residues. Trimming stripped 4 bases from V and 3 bases from J, with 25 bases between. CDR3 bases: TGTGCCAGCAGCCCGACGTGGGGGGGGAAGGTCCCGGACACTGAAGCTTTCTTT. Its protein product is CASSPTWGGKVPDTEAFF.

This CDR3 reads CASSLTGGFLFGTEAFF. The CDR3 DNA sequence: TGTGCCAGCAGTCTAACAGGGGGTTTTTTGTTTGGCACTGAAGCTTTCTTT. The rearrangement links TRBV28 to TRBJ1-1; 8 nucleotides match TRBD1. Trimming took 5 bases from V and 4 from J; bases not matched to a gene: 15. Germline CDR1 MDHEN, CDR2 SYDVKM. CDR3 length equals 17 residues.

J is TRBJ1-6 and V is TRBV4-2, with D unclear. From germline, CDR1 is LGHNA and CDR2 YNFKEQ. The CDR3 contains 13 residues. V was clipped by 2 bases and J by 6 bases, with 5 bases between them. CDR3 loop: CASSQTANSPLHF. Here the CDR3 DNA reads TGTGCCAGCAGCCAAACAGCTAATTCACCCCTCCACTTT.

DNA of the CDR3: TGTGCCAGCAGCTTGGTAGCGGGGGGCGCCTACAATGAGCAGTTCTTC. It codes for CASSLVAGGAYNEQFF. The chain combines TRBV5-4 with TRBJ2-1, with 10 bases lining up with TRBD2. This CDR3 has 16 residues. With V trimmed by 0 bases and J by 2 bases, 2 bases remained unmatched. The germline gives CDR1 SGHNT, CDR2 YYREEE (reference sequence).

This rearrangement joins TRBV6-5 to TRBJ1-2; perhaps TRBD1 as D (5 bases). Trimming removed 0 bases at V and 3 bases at J, with 11 bases between. There are 15 residues in the CDR3. Germline V gives CDR1 MNHEY, CDR2 SVGAGI. CDR3 sequence reads: CASSYSSGLHYGYTF. In DNA form, the CDR3 reads TGTGCCAGCAGTTACTCTTCGGGACTGCACTATGGCTACACCTTC.

This chain's CDR3 is CATSALQGATLHF. In nucleotides, the CDR3 is TGTGCCACCAGCGCCCTACAGGGGGCAACCCTCCACTTT. The chain recombines TRBV15 with TRBJ1-6, with TRBD1 matching 9 bases. This CDR3 spans 13 amino acids. V trimming: 5 bases; J trimming: 14 bases; junction bases outside the gene matches: 7. Per germline, CDR1 LNHNV and CDR2 YYDKDF (reference sequence).

The rearrangement links TRBV7-9 to TRBJ2-7; D possibly corresponds to TRBD1 (5 bases). Looked up from germline, CDR1 is SEHNR and CDR2 is FQNEAQ (reference sequence). V was pared by 3 bases and J by 6 bases, with 15 bases between. This CDR3 contains 14 residues. The CDR3, as DNA: TGTGCCAGCAGCTTTGGGGCCGGATTGGGCGAGCAGTACTTC. This codes for CASSFGAGLGEQYF. Full variable domain (outside the CDR3, taken from reference TRBV7-9 and TRBJ2-7): DTGVSQNPRHKITKRGQNVTFRCDPISEHNRLYWYRQTLGQGPEFLTYFQNEAQLEKSRLLSDRFSAERPKGSFSTLEIQRTEQGDSAMYLCASSFGAGLGEQYFGPGTRLTVT.

The J gene is TRBJ2-2, the V gene TRBV7-9; perhaps TRBD1 as D (6 bases). Germline-derived CDR1 and CDR2 are SEHNR and FQNEAQ (reference sequence). The CDR3 covers 16 residues. Trimming pared 5 bases from V and 1 base from J, leaving 14 bases between. CDR3 bases: TGTGCCAGCAGCCCCGGACAGAAGCTGAACACCGGGGAGCTGTTTTTT. Amino acids: CASSPGQKLNTGELFF.

The chain couples TRBV6-5 to TRBJ2-2; the D gene is possibly TRBD1 (5 bases). Trimming shortened V by 0 bases and J by 4 bases, and 12 bases separated the two germline ends. The CDR3 spans 16 residues. Per germline, CDR1 MNHEY and CDR2 SVGAGI. The CDR3 is CASSYSIGQPTGELFF. The CDR3 DNA sequence: TGTGCCAGCAGTTACTCTATAGGACAACCCACCGGGGAGCTGTTTTTT.

There are many counts of this clone. The V call is TRBV28, the J call TRBJ1-2, with a tentative D call TRBD1 (5 bases). V was shortened by 5 bases and J by 7 bases, with 20 bases between the two germline ends. The CDR3 has 15 residues. The germline CDR1 and CDR2 sequences are MDHEN and SYDVKM. CDR3 bases: TGTGCCAGCAGTAGGGGTGGCAGGGCGTTGGGTGGCTACACCTTC. Its translation: CASSRGGRALGGYTF.

V and J are TRBV10-3 and TRBJ1-1; 9 bases fit TRBD1. With 4 bases clipped from V and 3 bases from J, the junction kept 3 bases outside the gene matches. The germline V gene encodes CDR1 ENHRY and CDR2 SYGVKD. The CDR3 has 14 residues. The DNA of the CDR3 is TGTGCCATCAGTGGGGGACAGGGCGACACTGAAGCTTTCTTT. It specifies CAISGGQGDTEAFF.

Remarks on this clone: In the same sample, other DNA sequences code for this CDR3. The chain is built from TRBV18 and TRBJ2-7, with 8 bases identical to TRBD1. Germline V lookup: CDR1 KGHSH, CDR2 LQKENI. J was trimmed by 2 bases and V by 6 bases; bases with no gene match: 6. CDR3 size: 14 residues. As DNA, the CDR3 is TGTGCCAGCTCTCCCGGACAGGGAGCCTACGAGCAGTACTTC. Its translation: CASSPGQGAYEQYF.

The J gene is TRBJ2-6, the V gene TRBV5-1, with D unclear. CDR1 is SGHRS and CDR2 is YFSETQ in the germline V gene. V was cut by 4 bases and J by 1 base, with 9 bases left in between. The CDR3 spans 15 residues. The CDR3 bases are TGCGCCAGCAGCATTGAGCCGTCTGGGGCCAACGTCCTGACTTTC. Its translation: CASSIEPSGANVLTF.

The gene calls are TRBV7-9 and TRBJ1-1; D is ambiguous. CDR1 is SEHNR, CDR2 FQNEAQ, per germline (reference sequence). Trimming removed 5 bases from V and 4 bases from J, with 11 bases in between. CDR3 length equals 13 residues. CDR3 bases: TGTGCCAGCAGCATCCAAACCGGCACTGAAGCTTTCTTT. Protein: CASSIQTGTEAFF.